This T cell receptor beta chain derives from a study of shared T cell receptors in the human thymus. The data were produced by immunoSEQ multiplex PCR, yet TCRdb's version contains in-frame clones alone and is incomplete. The sample includes hundreds of thousands of clones, 80% to 90% of them seen just once. Germline V gives CDR1 MNHEY, CDR2 SVGAGI. With 4 bases removed from V and 7 bases from J, the gap between germline ends came to 14 bases. There are 14 residues in the CDR3. This sample also appeared in a second study, on human thymus T cells.

The sequence came from a girl under three years old with a congenital heart defect. The sequencing sample was made of thymocytes. This chain joins TRBV6-5 and TRBJ1-5, with D unresolved. The CDR3 DNA is TGTGCCAGCAGTTTACGTCCTCGGGGACAGCCCCAGCATTTT. Translated: CASSLRPRGQPQHF.